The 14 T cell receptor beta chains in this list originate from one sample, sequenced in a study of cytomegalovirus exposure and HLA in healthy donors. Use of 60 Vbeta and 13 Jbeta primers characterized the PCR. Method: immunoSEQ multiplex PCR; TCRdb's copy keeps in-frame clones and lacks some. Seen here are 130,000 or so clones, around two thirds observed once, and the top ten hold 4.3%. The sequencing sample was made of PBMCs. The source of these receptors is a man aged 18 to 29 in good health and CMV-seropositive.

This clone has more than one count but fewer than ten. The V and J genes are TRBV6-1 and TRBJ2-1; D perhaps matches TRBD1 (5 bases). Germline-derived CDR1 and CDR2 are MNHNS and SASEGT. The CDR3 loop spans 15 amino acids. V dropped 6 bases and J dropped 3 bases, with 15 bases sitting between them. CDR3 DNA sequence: TGTGCCAGCAGGGGGCCGCTAAGAAACTACAATGAGCAGTTCTTC. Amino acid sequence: CASRGPLRNYNEQFF.

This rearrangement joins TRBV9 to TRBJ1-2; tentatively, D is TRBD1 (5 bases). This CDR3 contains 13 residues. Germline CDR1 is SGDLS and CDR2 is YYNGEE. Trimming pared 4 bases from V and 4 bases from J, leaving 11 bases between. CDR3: CASSPGIAYGYTF. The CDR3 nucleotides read TGTGCCAGCAGCCCAGGGATAGCCTATGGCTACACCTTC.

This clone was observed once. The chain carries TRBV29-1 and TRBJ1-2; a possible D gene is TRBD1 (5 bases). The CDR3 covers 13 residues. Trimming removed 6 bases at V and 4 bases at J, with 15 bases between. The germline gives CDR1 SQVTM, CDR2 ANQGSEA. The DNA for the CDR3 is TGCAGCGTGGCTACGGGGGATGGCTATGGCTACACCTTC. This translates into CSVATGDGYGYTF.

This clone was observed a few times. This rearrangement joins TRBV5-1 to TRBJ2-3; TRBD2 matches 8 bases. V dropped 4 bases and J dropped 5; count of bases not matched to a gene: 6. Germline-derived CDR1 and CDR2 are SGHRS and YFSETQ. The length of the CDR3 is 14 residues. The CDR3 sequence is CASSLSGGQDTQYF. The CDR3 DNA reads TGCGCCAGCAGCCTGAGCGGGGGACAAGATACGCAGTATTTT. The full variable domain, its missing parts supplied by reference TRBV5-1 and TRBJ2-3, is KAGVTQTPRYLIKTRGQQVTLSCSPISGHRSVSWYQQTPGQGLQFLFEYFSETQRNKGNFPGRFSGRQFSNSRSEMNVSTLELGDSALYLCASSLSGGQDTQYFGPGTRLTVL.

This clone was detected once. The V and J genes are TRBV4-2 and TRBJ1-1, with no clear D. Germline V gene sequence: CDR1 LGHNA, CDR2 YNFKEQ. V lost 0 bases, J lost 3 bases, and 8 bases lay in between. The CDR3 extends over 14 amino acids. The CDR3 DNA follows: TGTGCCAGCAGCCAAGATGGGAGAGACACTGAAGCTTTCTTT. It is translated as CASSQDGRDTEAFF.

This chain's CDR3 is CASSFFGSRQETQYF. The CDR3 DNA is TGTGCCAGCAGCTTCTTTGGGAGCAGACAAGAGACCCAGTACTTC. J is TRBJ2-5 and V is TRBV5-4, with D tentatively TRBD2 (5 bases). Deletions cut 2 bases from V and 2 bases from J, with 13 bases between. The CDR3 sequence is 15 residues long. Germline loops: CDR1 SGHNT, CDR2 YYREEE (reference sequence).

CDR3 region: CASSLGTGSIEAFF. DNA of the CDR3: TGTGCCAGCAGCTTAGGGACAGGGTCAATTGAAGCTTTCTTT. The chain carries TRBV7-8 and TRBJ1-1; TRBD1 matches at 8 bases. The CDR3 has 14 amino acids. V shed 1 base, J shed 7 bases, and the junction held 5 bases outside the gene matches. Germline assignment: CDR1 SGHVS and CDR2 FQNEAQ.

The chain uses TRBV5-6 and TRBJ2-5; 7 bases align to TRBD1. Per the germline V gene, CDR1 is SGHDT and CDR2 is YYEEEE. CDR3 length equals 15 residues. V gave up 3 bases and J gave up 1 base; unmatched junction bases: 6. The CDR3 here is CASSYPTGVQETQYF. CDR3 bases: TGTGCCAGCAGCTACCCCACAGGGGTCCAAGAGACCCAGTACTTC.

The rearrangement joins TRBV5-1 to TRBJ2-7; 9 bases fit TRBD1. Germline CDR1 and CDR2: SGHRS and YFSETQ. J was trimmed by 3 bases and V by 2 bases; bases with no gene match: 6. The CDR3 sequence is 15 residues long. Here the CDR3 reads CASSFPGQGHYEQYF. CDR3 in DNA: TGCGCCAGCAGCTTCCCGGGACAGGGCCACTACGAGCAGTACTTC.

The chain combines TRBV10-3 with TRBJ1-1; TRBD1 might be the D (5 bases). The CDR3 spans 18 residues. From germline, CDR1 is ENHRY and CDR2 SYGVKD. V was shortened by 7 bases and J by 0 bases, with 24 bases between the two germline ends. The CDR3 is CAITYSPPGRVLNTEAFF. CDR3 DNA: TGTGCCATCACCTATTCGCCCCCAGGGAGGGTATTGAACACTGAAGCTTTCTTT.

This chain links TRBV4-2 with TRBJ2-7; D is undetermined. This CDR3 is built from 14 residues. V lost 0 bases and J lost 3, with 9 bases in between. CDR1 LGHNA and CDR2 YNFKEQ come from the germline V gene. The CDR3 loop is CASSQDLTHYEQYF. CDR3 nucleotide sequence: TGTGCCAGCAGCCAAGATCTAACCCACTACGAGCAGTACTTC.

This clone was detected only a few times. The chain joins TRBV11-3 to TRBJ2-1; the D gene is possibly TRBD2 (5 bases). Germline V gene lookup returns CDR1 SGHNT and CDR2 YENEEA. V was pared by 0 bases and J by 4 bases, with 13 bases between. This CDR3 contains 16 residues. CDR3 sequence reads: CASSLEGGQHYNEQFF. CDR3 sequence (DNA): TGTGCCAGCAGCTTAGAGGGCGGGCAACATTACAATGAGCAGTTCTTC. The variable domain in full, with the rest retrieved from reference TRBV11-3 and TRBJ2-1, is EAGVVQSPRYKIIEKKQPVAFWCNPISGHNTLYWYLQNLGQGPELLIRYENEEAVDDSQLPKDRFSAERLKGVDSTLKIQPAELGDSAVYLCASSLEGGQHYNEQFFGPGTRLTVL.

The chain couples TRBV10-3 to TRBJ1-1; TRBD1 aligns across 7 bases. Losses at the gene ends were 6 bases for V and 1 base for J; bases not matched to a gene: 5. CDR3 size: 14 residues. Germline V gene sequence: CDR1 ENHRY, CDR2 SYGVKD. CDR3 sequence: CAISQGQPNTEAFF. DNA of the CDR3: TGTGCCATCAGCCAGGGACAGCCGAACACTGAAGCTTTCTTT.

The CDR3 here is CASGSGGYSNQPQHF. The CDR3 coding sequence is TGTGCCAGCGGGTCCGGGGGTTATAGCAATCAGCCCCAGCATTTT. This sequence joins TRBV28 and TRBJ1-5; tentatively, D is TRBD1 (5 bases). CDR1 is MDHEN and CDR2 is SYDVKM in the germline V gene. Trimming pared 8 bases from V and 0 bases from J, leaving 14 bases between. This CDR3 contains 15 residues.